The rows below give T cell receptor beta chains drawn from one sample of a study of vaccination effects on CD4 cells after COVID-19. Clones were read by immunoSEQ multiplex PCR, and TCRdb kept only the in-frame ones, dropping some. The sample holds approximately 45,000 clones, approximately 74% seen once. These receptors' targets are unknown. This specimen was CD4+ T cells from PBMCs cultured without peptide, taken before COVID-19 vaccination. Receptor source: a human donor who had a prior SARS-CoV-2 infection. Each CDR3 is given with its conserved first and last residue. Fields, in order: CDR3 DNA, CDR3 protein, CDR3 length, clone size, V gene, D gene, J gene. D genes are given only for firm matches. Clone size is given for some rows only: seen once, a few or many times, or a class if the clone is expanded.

TGTGCCAGCAGTTTGACAGGGAATAGCAATCAGCCCCAGCATTTT | CASSLTGNSNQPQHF | 15 | NA | TRBV27 | TRBD1 | TRBJ1-5
TGTGCCATCAGTGAGACTTCCTCTGGAAACACCATATATTTT | CAISETSSGNTIYF | 14 | NA | TRBV10-3 | NA | TRBJ1-3
TGCGCCAGCAGCCCACGGACGGGTGCCTACGAGCAGTACTTC | CASSPRTGAYEQYF | 14 | NA | TRBV4-3 | NA | TRBJ2-7
TGCGCCAGCAGCCAAGAGGGGGTTGAGGTTAATTCACCCCTCCACTTT | CASSQEGVEVNSPLHF | 16 | once | TRBV4-1 | NA | TRBJ1-6
TGCAGCGTTGGACACAGGGGAAATGAGCAGTTCTTC | CSVGHRGNEQFF | 12 | NA | TRBV29-1 | TRBD1 | TRBJ2-1
TGCAGCGTTGCCGCCGGACAGGGTGCCTTTGGCTACACCTTC | CSVAAGQGAFGYTF | 14 | NA | TRBV29-1 | TRBD1 | TRBJ1-2
TGTGCCAGCAGCACCCGTCCTCTAGCGGGCCCGGGGAATGAGCAGTTCTTC | CASSTRPLAGPGNEQFF | 17 | NA | TRBV9 | TRBD2 | TRBJ2-1
TGTGCCAGCAGCTCCCAACCGACAGGCCGCTATGGCTACACCTTC | CASSSQPTGRYGYTF | 15 | NA | TRBV7-9 | NA | TRBJ1-2
TGTGCCAGCAGCCGCAATAATTCACCCCTCCACTTT | CASSRNNSPLHF | 12 | NA | TRBV5-6 | NA | TRBJ1-6
TGTGCCAGCTCCCCAGACAGGGCCCTCTACGAGCAGTACTTC | CASSPDRALYEQYF | 14 | NA | TRBV18 | TRBD1 | TRBJ2-7
TGCAGCGTTGGCCTCAGGGGTTCAGCCGATACGCAGTATTTT | CSVGLRGSADTQYF | 14 | NA | TRBV29-1 | NA | TRBJ2-3
TGCGCCAGCAGCTTTGGACAGGGGGTTGGATACGAGCAGTACTTC | CASSFGQGVGYEQYF | 15 | NA | TRBV5-1 | TRBD1 | TRBJ2-7
TGTGCCAGCAGCCTGGGCGCCGCTTCGCCTTGGGGCTACACCTTC | CASSLGAASPWGYTF | 15 | NA | TRBV9 | NA | TRBJ1-2
TGTGCCTGGAGTGTTTCGTTACAAGAGACCCAGTACTTC | CAWSVSLQETQYF | 13 | NA | TRBV30 | NA | TRBJ2-5
TGCGCCAGCAGTGGACGGACTAGCGGGGGTACCAAAAACATTCAGTACTTC | CASSGRTSGGTKNIQYF | 17 | NA | TRBV10-1 | TRBD2 | TRBJ2-4